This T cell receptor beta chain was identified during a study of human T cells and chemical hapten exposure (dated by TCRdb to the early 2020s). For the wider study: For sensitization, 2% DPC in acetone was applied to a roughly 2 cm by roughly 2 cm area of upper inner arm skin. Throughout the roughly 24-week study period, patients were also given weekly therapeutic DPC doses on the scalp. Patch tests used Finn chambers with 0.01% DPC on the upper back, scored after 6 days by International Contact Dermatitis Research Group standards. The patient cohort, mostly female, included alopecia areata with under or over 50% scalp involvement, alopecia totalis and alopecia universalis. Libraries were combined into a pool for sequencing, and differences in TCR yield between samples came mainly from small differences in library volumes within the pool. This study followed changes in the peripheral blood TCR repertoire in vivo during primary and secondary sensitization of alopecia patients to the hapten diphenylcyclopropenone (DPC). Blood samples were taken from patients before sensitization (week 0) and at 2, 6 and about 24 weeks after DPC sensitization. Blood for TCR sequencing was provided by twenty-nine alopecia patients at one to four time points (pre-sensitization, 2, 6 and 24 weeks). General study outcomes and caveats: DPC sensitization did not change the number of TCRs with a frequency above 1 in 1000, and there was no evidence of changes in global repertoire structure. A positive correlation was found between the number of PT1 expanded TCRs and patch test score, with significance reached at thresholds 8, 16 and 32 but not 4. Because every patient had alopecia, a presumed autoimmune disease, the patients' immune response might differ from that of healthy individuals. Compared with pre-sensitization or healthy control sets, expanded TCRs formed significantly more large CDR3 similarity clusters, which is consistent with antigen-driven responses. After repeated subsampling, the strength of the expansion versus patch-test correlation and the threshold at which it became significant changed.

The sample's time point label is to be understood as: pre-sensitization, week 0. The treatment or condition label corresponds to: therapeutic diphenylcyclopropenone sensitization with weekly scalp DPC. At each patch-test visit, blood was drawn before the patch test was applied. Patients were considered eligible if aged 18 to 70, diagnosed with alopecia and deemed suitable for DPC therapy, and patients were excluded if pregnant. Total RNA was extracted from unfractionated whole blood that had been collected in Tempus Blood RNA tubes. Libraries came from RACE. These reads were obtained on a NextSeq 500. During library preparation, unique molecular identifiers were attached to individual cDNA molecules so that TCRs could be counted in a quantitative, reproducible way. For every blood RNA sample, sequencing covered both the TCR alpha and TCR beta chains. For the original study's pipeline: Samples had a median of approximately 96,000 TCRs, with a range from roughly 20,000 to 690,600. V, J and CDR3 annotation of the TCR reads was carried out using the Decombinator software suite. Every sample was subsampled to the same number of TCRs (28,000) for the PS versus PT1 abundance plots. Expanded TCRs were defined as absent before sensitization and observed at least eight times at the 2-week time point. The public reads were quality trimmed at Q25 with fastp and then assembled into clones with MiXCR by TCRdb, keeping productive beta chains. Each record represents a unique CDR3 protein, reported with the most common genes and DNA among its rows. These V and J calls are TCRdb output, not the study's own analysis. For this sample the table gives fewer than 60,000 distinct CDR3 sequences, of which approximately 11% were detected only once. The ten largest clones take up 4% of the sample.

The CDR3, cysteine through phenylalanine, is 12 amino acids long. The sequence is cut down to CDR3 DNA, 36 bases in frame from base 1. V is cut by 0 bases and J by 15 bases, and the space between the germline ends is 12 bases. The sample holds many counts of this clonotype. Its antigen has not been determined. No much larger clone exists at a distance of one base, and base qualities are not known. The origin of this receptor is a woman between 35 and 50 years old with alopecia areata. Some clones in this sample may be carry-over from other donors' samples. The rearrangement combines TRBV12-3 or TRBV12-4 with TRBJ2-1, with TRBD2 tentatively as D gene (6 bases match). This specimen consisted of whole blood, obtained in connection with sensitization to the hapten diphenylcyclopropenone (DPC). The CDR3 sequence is CASSLARDWRFF. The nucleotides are TGTGCCAGCAGTTTAGCCCGGGACTGGAGGTTCTTC.